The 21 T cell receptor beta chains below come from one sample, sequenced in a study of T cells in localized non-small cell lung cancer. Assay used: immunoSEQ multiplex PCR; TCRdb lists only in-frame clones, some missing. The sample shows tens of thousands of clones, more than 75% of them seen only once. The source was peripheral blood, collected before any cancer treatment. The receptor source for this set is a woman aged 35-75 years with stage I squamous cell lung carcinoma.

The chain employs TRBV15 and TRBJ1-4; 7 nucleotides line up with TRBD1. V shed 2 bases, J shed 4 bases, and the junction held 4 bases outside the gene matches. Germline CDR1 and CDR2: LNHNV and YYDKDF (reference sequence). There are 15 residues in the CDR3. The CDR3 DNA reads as TGTGCCACCAGCAGACCGACAGGGTTTAATGAAAAACTGTTTTTT. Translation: CATSRPTGFNEKLFF.

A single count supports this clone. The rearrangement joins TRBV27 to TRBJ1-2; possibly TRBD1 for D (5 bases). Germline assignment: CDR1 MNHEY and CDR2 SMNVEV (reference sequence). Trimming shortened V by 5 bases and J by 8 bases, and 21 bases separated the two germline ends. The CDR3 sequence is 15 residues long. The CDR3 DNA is TGTGCCAGCAGTCTCAACTGGGACGGCAGATCAGGCTACACCTTC. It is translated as CASSLNWDGRSGYTF.

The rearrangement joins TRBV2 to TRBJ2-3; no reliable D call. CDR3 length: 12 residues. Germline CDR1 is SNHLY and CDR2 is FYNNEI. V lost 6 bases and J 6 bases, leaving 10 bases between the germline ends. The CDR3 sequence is CASRILGDTQYF. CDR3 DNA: TGTGCCAGCAGAATACTGGGGGATACGCAGTATTTT.

CDR3 region: CASIFDRYPEAFF. As DNA, the CDR3 is TGTGCCAGCATTTTTGACAGATACCCTGAAGCTTTCTTT. The V and J genes are TRBV2 and TRBJ1-1; TRBD1 might be the D (5 bases). This CDR3 spans 13 amino acids. Germline assignment: CDR1 SNHLY and CDR2 FYNNEI. Trimming took 7 bases from V and 6 from J, leaving 15 bases between them.

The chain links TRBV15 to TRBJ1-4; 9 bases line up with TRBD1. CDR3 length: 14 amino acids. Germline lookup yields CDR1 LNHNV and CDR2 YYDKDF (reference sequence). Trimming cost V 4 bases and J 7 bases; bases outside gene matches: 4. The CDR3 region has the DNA TGTGCCACCAGCAAGGGACAGGGAAGTGAAAAACTGTTTTTT. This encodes CATSKGQGSEKLFF.

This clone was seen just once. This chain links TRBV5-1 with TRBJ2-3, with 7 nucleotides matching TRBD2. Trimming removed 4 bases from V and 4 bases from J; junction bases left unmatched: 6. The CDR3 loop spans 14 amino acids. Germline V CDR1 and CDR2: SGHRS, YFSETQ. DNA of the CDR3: TGCGCCAGCAGCCTCAGCGGGGACGCAGATACGCAGTATTTT. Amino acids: CASSLSGDADTQYF.

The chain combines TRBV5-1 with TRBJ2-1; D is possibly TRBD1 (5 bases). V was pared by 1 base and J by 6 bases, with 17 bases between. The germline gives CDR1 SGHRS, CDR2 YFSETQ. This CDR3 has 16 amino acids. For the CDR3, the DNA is TGCGCCAGCAGCTTGAGAGCTCAGGGATCGGGCAATGAGCAGTTCTTC. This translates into CASSLRAQGSGNEQFF. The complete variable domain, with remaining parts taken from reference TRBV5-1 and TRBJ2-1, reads KAGVTQTPRYLIKTRGQQVTLSCSPISGHRSVSWYQQTPGQGLQFLFEYFSETQRNKGNFPGRFSGRQFSNSRSEMNVSTLELGDSALYLCASSLRAQGSGNEQFFGPGTRLTVL.

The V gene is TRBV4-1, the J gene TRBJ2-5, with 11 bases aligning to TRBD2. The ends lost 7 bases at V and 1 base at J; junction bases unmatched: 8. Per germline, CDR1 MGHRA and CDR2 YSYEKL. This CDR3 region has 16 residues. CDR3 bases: TGCGCCAGCACCCTACTGCTAGCGGGGGGCCAAGAGACCCAGTACTTC. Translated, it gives CASTLLLAGGQETQYF.

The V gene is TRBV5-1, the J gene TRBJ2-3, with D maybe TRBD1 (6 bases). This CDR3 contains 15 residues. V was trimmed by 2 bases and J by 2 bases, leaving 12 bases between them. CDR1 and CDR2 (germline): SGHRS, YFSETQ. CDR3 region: CASSLPGTFTDTQYF. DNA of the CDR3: TGCGCCAGCAGCTTACCGGGGACATTCACAGATACGCAGTATTTT.

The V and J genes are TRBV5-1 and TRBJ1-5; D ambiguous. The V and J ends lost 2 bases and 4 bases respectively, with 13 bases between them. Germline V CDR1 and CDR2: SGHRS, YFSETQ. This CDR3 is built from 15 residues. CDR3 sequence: CASSFGISGNQPQHF. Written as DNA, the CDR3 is TGCGCCAGCAGCTTTGGGATCTCTGGGAATCAGCCCCAGCATTTT.

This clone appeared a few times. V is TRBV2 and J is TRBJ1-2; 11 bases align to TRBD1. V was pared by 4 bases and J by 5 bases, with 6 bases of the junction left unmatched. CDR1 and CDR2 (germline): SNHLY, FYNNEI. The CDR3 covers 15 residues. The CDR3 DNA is TGTGCCAGCAGTGCGGGACAGGGGGGGCGGTATGGCTACACCTTC. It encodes CASSAGQGGRYGYTF.

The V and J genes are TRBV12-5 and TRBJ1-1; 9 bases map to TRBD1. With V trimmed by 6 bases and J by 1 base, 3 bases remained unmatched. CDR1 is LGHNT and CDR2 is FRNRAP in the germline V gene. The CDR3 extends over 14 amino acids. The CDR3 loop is CASGRGQGNTEAFF. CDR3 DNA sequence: TGTGCTAGTGGCCGGGGACAGGGGAACACTGAAGCTTTCTTT.

CDR3 nucleotide sequence: TGTGCCAGCAGCGTTTCCCGGGGGCGAGGGGAGCAGTACTTC. Its translation: CASSVSRGRGEQYF. This chain links TRBV6-1 with TRBJ2-7; the D gene could be TRBD1 or TRBD2 (6 bases each). This CDR3 spans 14 amino acids. The V gene's germline CDR1 is MNHNS and CDR2 SASEGT. With 6 bases removed from V and 7 bases from J, the gap between germline ends came to 19 bases.

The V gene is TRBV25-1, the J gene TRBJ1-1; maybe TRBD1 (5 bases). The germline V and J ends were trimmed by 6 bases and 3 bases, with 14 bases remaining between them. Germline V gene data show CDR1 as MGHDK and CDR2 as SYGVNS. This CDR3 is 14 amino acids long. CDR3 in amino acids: CASRTLGRDTEAFF. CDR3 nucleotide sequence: TGTGCCAGCAGGACATTGGGCAGGGACACTGAAGCTTTCTTT.

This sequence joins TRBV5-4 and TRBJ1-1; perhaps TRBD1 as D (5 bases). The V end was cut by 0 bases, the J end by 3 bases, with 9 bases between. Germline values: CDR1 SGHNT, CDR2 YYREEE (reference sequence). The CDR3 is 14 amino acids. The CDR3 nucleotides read TGTGCCAGCAGCTTGGCAGGGAAGGACACTGAAGCTTTCTTT. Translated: CASSLAGKDTEAFF.

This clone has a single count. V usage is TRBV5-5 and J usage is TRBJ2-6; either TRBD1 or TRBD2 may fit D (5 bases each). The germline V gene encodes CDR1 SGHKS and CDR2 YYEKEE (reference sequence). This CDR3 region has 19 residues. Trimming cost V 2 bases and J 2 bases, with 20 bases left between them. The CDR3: CASSFGLAGTSPGANVLTF. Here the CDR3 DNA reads TGTGCCAGCAGCTTCGGATTAGCCGGGACGTCTCCTGGGGCCAACGTCCTGACTTTC.

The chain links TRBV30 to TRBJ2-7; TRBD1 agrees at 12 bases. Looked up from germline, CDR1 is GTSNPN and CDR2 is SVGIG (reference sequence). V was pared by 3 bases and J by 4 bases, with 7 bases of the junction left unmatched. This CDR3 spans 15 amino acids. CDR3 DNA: TGTGCCTGGAGCCCCGGGACAGGGGGCGTTTACGAGCAGTACTTC. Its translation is CAWSPGTGGVYEQYF.

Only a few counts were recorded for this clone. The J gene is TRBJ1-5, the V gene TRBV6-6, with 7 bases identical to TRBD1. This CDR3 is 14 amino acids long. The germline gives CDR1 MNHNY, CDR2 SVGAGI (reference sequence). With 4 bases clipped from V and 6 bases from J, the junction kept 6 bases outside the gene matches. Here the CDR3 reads CASSSSDRAQPQHF. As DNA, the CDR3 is TGTGCCAGCAGTTCGTCCGACAGGGCTCAGCCCCAGCATTTT.

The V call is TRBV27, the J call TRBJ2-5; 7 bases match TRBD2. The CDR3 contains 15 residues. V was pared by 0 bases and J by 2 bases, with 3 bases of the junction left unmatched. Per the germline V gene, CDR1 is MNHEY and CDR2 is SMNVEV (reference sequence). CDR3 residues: CASSLSASGQETQYF. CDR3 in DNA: TGTGCCAGCAGTTTATCGGCTAGCGGACAAGAGACCCAGTACTTC.

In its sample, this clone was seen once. This CDR3 is CSASSGETQYF. The DNA of the CDR3 is TGCAGTGCGAGTAGTGGAGAGACCCAGTACTTC. This chain uses TRBV20-1 with TRBJ2-5; D is unresolved. CDR3 size: 11 residues. The V gene's germline CDR1 is DFQATT and CDR2 SNEGSKA (reference sequence). V lost 6 bases and J lost 4, with 9 bases in between.

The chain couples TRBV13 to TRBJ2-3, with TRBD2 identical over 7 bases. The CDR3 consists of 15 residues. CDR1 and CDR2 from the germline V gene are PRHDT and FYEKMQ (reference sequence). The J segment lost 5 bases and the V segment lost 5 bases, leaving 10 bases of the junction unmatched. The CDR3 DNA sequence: TGTGCCAGCAGCCTGAGCGGGGAGGGACGAGATACGCAGTATTTT. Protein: CASSLSGEGRDTQYF.